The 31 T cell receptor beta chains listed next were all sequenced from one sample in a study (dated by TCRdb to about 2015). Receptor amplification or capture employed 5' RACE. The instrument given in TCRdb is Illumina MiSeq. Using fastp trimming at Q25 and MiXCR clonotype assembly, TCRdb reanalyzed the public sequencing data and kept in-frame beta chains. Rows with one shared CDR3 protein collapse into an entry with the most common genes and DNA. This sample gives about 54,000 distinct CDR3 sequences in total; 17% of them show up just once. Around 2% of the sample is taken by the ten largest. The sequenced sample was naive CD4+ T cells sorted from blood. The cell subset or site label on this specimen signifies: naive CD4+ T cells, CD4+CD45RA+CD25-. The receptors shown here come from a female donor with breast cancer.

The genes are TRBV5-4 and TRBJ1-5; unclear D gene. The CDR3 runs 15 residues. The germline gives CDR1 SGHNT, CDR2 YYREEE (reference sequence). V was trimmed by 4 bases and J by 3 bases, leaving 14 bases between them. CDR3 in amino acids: CASSKDGLINQPQHF. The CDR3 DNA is TGTGCCAGCAGCAAAGATGGACTCATCAATCAGCCCCAGCATTTT.

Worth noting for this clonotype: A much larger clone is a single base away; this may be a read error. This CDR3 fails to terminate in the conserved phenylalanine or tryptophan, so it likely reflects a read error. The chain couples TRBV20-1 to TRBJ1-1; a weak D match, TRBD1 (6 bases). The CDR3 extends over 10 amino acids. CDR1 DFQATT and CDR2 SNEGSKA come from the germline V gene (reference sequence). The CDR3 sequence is CRLQGTEAFS. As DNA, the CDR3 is TGCAGACTACAGGGCACTGAAGCTTTCTCT.

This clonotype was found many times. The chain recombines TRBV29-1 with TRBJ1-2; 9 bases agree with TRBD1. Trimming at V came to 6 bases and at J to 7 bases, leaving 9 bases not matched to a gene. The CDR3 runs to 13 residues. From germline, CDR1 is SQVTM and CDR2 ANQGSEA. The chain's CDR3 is CSVDRTGAVGYTF. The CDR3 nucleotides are TGCAGCGTAGATCGGACAGGGGCAGTTGGCTACACCTTC.

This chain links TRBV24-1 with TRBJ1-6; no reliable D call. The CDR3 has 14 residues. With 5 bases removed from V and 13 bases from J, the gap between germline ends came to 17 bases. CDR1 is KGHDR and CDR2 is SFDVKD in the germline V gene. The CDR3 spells CATSGGIPGDPLHF. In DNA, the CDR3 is TGTGCCACCAGTGGAGGCATCCCAGGAGACCCCCTCCACTTT.

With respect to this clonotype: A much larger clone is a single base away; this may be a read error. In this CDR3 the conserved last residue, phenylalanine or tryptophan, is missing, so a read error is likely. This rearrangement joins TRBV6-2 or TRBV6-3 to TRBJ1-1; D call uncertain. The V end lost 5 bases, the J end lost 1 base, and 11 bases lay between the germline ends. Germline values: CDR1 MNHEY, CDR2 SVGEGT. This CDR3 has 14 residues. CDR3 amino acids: CASSDKWRNTEAFL. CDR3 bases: TGTGCCAGCAGTGACAAGTGGAGGAACACTGAAGCTTTCTTG.

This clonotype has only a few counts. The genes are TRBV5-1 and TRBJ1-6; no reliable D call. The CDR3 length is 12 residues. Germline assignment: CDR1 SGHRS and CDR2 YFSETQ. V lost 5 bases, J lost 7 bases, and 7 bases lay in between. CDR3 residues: CASRQTNSPLHF. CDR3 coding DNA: TGCGCCAGCAGACAGACCAATTCACCCCTCCACTTT.

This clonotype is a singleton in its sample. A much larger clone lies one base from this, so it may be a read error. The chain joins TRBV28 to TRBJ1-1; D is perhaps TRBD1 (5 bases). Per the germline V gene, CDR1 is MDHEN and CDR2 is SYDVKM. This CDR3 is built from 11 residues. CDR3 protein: CATKLQGEASF. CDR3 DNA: TGTGCCACCAAGTTGCAGGGTGAAGCTTCCTTT.

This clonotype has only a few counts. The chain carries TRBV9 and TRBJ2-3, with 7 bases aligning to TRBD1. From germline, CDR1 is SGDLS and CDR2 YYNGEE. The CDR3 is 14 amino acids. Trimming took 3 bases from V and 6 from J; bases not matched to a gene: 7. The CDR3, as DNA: TGTGCCAGCAGCGGAAAAGGGGGCGCGGATACGCAGTATTTT. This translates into CASSGKGGADTQYF.

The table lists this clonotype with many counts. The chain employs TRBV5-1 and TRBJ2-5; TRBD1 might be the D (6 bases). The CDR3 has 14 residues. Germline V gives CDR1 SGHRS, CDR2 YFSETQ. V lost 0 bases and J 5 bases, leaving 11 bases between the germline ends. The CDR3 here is CASSLETGWETQYF. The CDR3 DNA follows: TGCGCCAGCAGCTTGGAGACAGGCTGGGAGACCCAGTACTTC. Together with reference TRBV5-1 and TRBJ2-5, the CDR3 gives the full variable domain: KAGVTQTPRYLIKTRGQQVTLSCSPISGHRSVSWYQQTPGQGLQFLFEYFSETQRNKGNFPGRFSGRQFSNSRSEMNVSTLELGDSALYLCASSLETGWETQYFGPGTRLLVL.

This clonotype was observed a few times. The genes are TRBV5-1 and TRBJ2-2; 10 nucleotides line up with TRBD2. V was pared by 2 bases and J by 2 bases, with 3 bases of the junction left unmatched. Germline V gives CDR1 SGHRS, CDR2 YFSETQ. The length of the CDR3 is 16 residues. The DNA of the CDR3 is TGCGCCAGCAGCTTCGGACTAGCGGATAACACCGGGGAGCTGTTTTTT. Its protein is CASSFGLADNTGELFF.

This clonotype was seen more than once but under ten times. CDR3 loop: CASSYSSEKLFF. DNA of the CDR3: TGTGCCAGCAGTTACTCCAGTGAAAAACTGTTTTTT. The V gene is TRBV2, the J gene TRBJ1-4; D gene unclear. CDR3 length: 12 residues. The germline gives CDR1 SNHLY, CDR2 FYNNEI. Trimming left V 5 bases short and J 7 bases short, with 8 bases between. The full variable domain, with the rest looked up from reference TRBV2 and TRBJ1-4, is EPEVTQTPSHQVTQMGQEVILRCVPISNHLYFYWYRQILGQKVEFLVSFYNNEISEKSEIFDDQFSVERPDGSNFTLKIRSTKLEDSAMYFCASSYSSEKLFFGSGTQLSVL.

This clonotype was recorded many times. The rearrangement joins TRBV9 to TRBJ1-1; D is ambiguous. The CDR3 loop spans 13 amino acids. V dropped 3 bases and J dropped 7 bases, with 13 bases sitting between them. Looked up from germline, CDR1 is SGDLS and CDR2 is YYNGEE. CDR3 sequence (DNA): TGTGCCAGCAGCGGCCGCCCGGTCGGTGAAGCTTTCTTT. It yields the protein CASSGRPVGEAFF.

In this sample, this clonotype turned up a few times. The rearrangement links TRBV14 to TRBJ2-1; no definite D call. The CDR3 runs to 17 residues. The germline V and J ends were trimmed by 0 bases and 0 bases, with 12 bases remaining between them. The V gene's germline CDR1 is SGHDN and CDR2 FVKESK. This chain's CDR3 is CASSQDLGVSSYNEQFF. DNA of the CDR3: TGTGCCAGCAGCCAAGATCTGGGTGTGAGCTCCTACAATGAGCAGTTCTTC.

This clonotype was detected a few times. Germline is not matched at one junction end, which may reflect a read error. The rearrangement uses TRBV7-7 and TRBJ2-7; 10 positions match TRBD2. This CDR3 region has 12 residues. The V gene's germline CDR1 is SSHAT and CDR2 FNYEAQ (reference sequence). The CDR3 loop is CASSLAGGEQYF. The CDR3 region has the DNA TGTGCTAGCAGCTTAGCGGGGGGTGAGCAGTACTTC.

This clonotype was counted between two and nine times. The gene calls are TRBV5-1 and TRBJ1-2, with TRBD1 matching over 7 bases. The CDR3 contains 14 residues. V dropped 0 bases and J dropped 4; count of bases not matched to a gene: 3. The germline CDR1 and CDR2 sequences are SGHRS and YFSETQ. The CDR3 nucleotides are TGCGCCAGCAGCTTGGGACAGGGCGGCTATGGCTACACCTTC. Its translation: CASSLGQGGYGYTF.

CDR3 DNA sequence: TGTGCCAGCAGTGGGGTCCGGGGTCTTCTGATCGAGCAGTACTTC. Translating gives CASSGVRGLLIEQYF. This sequence joins TRBV2 and TRBJ2-7, with TRBD2 as a possible D gene (5 bases). Trimming left V 4 bases short and J 6 bases short, with 19 bases between. Germline V CDR1 and CDR2: SNHLY, FYNNEI. This CDR3 has 15 residues.

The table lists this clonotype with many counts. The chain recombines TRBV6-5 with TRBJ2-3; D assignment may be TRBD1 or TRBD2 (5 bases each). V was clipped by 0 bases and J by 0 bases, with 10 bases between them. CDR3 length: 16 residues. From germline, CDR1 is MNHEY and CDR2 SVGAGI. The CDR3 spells CASSYSWGRSTDTQYF. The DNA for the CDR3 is TGTGCCAGCAGTTACTCTTGGGGACGGAGCACAGATACGCAGTATTTT.

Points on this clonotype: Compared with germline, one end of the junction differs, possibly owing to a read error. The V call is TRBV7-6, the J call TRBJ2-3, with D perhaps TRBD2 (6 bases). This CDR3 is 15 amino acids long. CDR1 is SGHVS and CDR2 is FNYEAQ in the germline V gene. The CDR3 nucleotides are TGTGCCAGCAAGACCGGGACTTCTTACACAGGTACGCAGTATTTT. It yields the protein CASKTGTSYTGTQYF. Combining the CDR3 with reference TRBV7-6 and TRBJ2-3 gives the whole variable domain GAGVSQSPRYKVTKRGQDVALRCDPISGHVSLYWYRQALGQGPEFLTYFNYEAQQDKSGLPNDRFSAERPEGSISTLTIQRTEQRDSAMYRCASKTGTSYTGTQYFGPGTRLTVL.

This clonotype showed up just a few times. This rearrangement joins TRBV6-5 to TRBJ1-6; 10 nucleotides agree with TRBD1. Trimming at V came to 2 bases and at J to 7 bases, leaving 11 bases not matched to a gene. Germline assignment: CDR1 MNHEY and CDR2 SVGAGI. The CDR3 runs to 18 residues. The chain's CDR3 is CASSYPQSSGQGNSPLHF. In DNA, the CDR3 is TGTGCCAGCAGTTACCCTCAATCGTCGGGACAGGGGAATTCACCCCTCCACTTT.

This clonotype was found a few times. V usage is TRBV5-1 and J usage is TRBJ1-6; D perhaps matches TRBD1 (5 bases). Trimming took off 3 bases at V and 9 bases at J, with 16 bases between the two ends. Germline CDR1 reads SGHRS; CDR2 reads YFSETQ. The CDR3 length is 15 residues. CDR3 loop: CASSSSGTESSPLHF. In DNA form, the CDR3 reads TGCGCCAGCAGCTCGTCCGGGACGGAAAGTTCACCCCTCCACTTT.

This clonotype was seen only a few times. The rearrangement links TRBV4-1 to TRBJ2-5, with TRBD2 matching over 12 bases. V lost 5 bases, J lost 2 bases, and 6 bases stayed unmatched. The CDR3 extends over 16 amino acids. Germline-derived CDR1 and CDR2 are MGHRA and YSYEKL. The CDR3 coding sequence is TGCGCCAGCAGCTTTCGGACTAGCGGGACGCAAGAGACCCAGTACTTC. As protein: CASSFRTSGTQETQYF.

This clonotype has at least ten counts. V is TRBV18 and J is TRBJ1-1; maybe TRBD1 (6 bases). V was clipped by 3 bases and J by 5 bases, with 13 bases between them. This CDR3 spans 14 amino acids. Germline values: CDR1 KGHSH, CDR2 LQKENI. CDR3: CASSPGGLGTEAFF. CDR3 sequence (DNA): TGTGCCAGCTCACCGGGGGGGCTGGGGACTGAAGCTTTCTTT.

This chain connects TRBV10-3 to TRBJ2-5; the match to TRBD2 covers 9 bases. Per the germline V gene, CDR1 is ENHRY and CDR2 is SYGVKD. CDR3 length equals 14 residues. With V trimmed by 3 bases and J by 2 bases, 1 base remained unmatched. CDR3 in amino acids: CAISDLAGQETQYF. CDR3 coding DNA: TGTGCCATCAGTGATCTAGCGGGACAAGAGACCCAGTACTTC.

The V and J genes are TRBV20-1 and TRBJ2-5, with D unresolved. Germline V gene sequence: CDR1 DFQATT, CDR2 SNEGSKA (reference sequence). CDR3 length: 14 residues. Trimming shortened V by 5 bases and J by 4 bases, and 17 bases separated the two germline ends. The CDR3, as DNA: TGCAGTGCTCATTACCCGACCCTAGGAGAGACCCAGTACTTC. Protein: CSAHYPTLGETQYF.

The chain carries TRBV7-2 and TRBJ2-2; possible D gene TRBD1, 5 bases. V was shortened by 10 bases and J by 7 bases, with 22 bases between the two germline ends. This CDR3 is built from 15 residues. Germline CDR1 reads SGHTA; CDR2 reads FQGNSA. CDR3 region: CATSVILRGIGELFF. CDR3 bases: TGTGCCACCTCAGTCATCCTTAGGGGCATCGGGGAGCTGTTTTTT.

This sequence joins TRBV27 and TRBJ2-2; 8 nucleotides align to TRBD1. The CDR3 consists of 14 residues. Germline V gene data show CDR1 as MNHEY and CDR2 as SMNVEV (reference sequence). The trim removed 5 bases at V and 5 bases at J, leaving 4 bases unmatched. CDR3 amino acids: CASSLQGATGELFF. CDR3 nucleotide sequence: TGTGCCAGCAGTCTCCAGGGGGCAACCGGGGAGCTGTTTTTT.

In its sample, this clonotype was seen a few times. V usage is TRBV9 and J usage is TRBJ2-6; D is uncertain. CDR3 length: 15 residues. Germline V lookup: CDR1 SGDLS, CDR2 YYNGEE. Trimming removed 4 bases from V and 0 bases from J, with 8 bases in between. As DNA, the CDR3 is TGTGCCAGCAGCCCCAGGCTCTCTGGGGCCAACGTCCTGACTTTC. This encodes CASSPRLSGANVLTF.

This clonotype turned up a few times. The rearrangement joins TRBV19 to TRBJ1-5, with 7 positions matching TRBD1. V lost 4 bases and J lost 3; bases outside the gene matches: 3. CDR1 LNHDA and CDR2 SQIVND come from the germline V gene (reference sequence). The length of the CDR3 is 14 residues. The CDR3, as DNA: TGTGCCAGTAGTAGGGGACAGACCAATCAGCCCCAGCATTTT. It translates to CASSRGQTNQPQHF.

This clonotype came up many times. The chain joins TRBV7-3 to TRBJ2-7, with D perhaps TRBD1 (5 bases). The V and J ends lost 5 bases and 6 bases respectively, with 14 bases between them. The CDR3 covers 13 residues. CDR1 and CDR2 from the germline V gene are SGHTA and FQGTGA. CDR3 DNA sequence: TGTGCCAGCAGCCCCGTCCAGGGCTCCGAGCAGTACTTC. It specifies CASSPVQGSEQYF.

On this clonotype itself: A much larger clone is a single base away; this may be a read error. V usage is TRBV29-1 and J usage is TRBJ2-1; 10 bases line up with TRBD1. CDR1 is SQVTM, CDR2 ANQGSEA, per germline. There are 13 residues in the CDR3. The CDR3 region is CSATGQGNKEQFF. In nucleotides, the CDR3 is TGCAGCGCGACGGGACAGGGGAACAAGGAGCAGTTCTTC.

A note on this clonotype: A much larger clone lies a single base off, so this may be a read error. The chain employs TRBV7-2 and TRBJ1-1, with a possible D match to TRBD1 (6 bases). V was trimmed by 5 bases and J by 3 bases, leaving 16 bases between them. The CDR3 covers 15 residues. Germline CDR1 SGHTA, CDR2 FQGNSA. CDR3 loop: CASSPRCTGYTEAFF. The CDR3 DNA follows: TGTGCCAGCAGCCCGCGATGCACAGGGTACACTGAAGCTTTCTTT.